These 12 T cell receptor beta chains were sequenced from one sample in a study of T cell changes during pregnancy in multiple sclerosis. Generated by immunoSEQ multiplex PCR, the TCRdb table keeps only in-frame clones and is missing some. The sample consists of fewer than 140,000 clones, under 95% of them appearing once. The specimen was peripheral blood, collected after pregnancy. Every receptor here comes from a female donor with multiple sclerosis, enrolled in a pregnancy study.

The chain carries TRBV2 and TRBJ1-3, with D unclear. CDR1 SNHLY and CDR2 FYNNEI come from the germline V gene. Trimming took off 3 bases at V and 0 bases at J, with 9 bases between the two ends. This CDR3 comprises 15 residues. The CDR3 is CASSESVYSGNTIYF. DNA for the CDR3: TGTGCCAGCAGTGAGTCGGTGTACTCTGGAAACACCATATATTTT.

The gene calls are TRBV27 and TRBJ1-1, with 9 bases matching TRBD1. The CDR3 consists of 14 residues. CDR1 is MNHEY and CDR2 is SMNVEV in the germline V gene (reference sequence). The V gene end was trimmed by 5 bases and the J gene end by 1 base; junction bases not matched to a gene: 2. In nucleotides, the CDR3 is TGTGCCAGCAGTAGGACAGGGGCGAACACTGAAGCTTTCTTT. This codes for CASSRTGANTEAFF.

In this sample, this clone turned up a few times. The rearrangement uses TRBV14 and TRBJ1-1; D is possibly TRBD1 (6 bases). Trimming left V 5 bases short and J 7 bases short, with 14 bases between. CDR1 and CDR2 from the germline V gene are SGHDN and FVKESK. The CDR3 runs 13 residues. CDR3 sequence: CASSIGQPIEAFF. CDR3 DNA: TGTGCCAGCAGCATTGGACAGCCTATTGAAGCTTTCTTT.

The chain combines TRBV5-1 with TRBJ2-3; 7 bases map to TRBD2. Germline trimming cut 2 bases from V and 3 bases from J; bases unmatched to any gene: 6. Germline CDR1 SGHRS, CDR2 YFSETQ. The CDR3 extends over 15 amino acids. The CDR3 protein is CASSFAGVGTDTQYF. In DNA form, the CDR3 reads TGCGCCAGCAGCTTCGCGGGAGTAGGAACAGATACGCAGTATTTT. Full variable domain (missing parts from reference TRBV5-1 and TRBJ2-3): KAGVTQTPRYLIKTRGQQVTLSCSPISGHRSVSWYQQTPGQGLQFLFEYFSETQRNKGNFPGRFSGRQFSNSRSEMNVSTLELGDSALYLCASSFAGVGTDTQYFGPGTRLTVL.

The V call is TRBV19, the J call TRBJ2-6; 7 positions match TRBD1. With 5 bases clipped from V and 1 base from J, the junction kept 8 bases outside the gene matches. The CDR3 loop spans 17 amino acids. Germline assignment: CDR1 LNHDA and CDR2 SQIVND (reference sequence). This chain's CDR3 is CASSSTGLGSGANVLTF. The CDR3 bases are TGTGCCAGTAGTTCGACAGGGCTCGGGTCTGGGGCCAACGTCCTGACTTTC.

V usage is TRBV7-2 and J usage is TRBJ1-3; TRBD1 aligns across 8 bases. Germline CDR1 SGHTA, CDR2 FQGNSA. After removal of 5 bases from V and 2 bases from J, the junction contained 8 bases not matched to a gene. The CDR3 consists of 16 residues. CDR3 region: CASSLVQGVPGNTIYF. CDR3 sequence (DNA): TGTGCCAGCAGCCTTGTACAGGGGGTCCCTGGAAACACCATATATTTT.

The genes are TRBV7-7 and TRBJ2-2; 7 nucleotides align to TRBD2. Germline CDR1 and CDR2: SSHAT and FNYEAQ (reference sequence). Trimming removed 3 bases from V and 5 bases from J; junction bases left unmatched: 6. This CDR3 spans 15 amino acids. CDR3 sequence reads: CASSFSWEGTGELFF. The CDR3 DNA is TGTGCCAGCAGCTTTTCATGGGAGGGAACCGGGGAGCTGTTTTTT.

V gene TRBV15 combines with J gene TRBJ2-5; D is undetermined. CDR3 length equals 15 residues. The V end was cut by 0 bases, the J end by 1 base, with 9 bases between. Germline loops: CDR1 LNHNV, CDR2 YYDKDF (reference sequence). This CDR3 reads CATSRDAVGQETQYF. CDR3 nucleotide sequence: TGTGCCACCAGCAGAGACGCGGTGGGCCAAGAGACCCAGTACTTC. The full variable domain, rest sourced from reference TRBV15 and TRBJ2-5, is DAMVIQNPRYQVTQFGKPVTLSCSQTLNHNVMYWYQQKSSQAPKLLFHYYDKDFNNEADTPDNFQSRRPNTSFCFLDIRSPGLGDTAMYLCATSRDAVGQETQYFGPGTRLLVL.

This clone appeared once. This chain connects TRBV7-8 to TRBJ2-7; 10 nucleotides line up with TRBD1. This CDR3 region has 16 residues. Germline values: CDR1 SGHVS, CDR2 FQNEAQ. V was pared by 5 bases and J by 2 bases, with 9 bases of the junction left unmatched. The CDR3 DNA follows: TGTGCCAGCAGCCTTTGGACAGGGGGAAACCCCTACGAGCAGTACTTC. This translates into CASSLWTGGNPYEQYF.

The chain uses TRBV7-3 and TRBJ2-1; 8 nucleotides agree with TRBD2. The ends lost 2 bases at V and 3 bases at J; junction bases unmatched: 6. CDR3 length: 16 amino acids. CDR1 is SGHTA and CDR2 is FQGTGA in the germline V gene. The DNA of the CDR3 is TGTGCCAGCAGCTTAGTCGGGACTAGGATCTACAATGAGCAGTTCTTC. It encodes CASSLVGTRIYNEQFF.

The V call is TRBV4-2, the J call TRBJ2-3; 7 bases are shared with TRBD2. The V and J ends lost 0 bases and 2 bases, in that order; junction bases with no gene match: 11. The V gene's germline CDR1 is LGHNA and CDR2 YNFKEQ. This CDR3 has 18 residues. This CDR3 is CASSQDRPSGHNTDTQYF. For the CDR3, the DNA is TGTGCCAGCAGCCAAGATAGGCCTAGCGGACATAACACAGATACGCAGTATTTT.

The V call is TRBV7-3, the J call TRBJ2-2, with 7 bases matching TRBD1. V lost 5 bases to trimming and J lost 0 bases; unmatched junction nucleotides: 3. The CDR3 runs to 15 residues. Looked up from germline, CDR1 is SGHTA and CDR2 is FQGTGA. CDR3 in DNA: TGTGCCAGCAGCCGTGACAGGGCGAACACCGGGGAGCTGTTTTTT. Translating it yields CASSRDRANTGELFF.